This TCR beta chain was sequenced for a study of CD8 T cells in Susac syndrome. The length of the CDR3 is 12 residues. V was pared by 4 bases and J by 4 bases, with 8 bases between. CDR1 and CDR2 (germline): MNHEY, SMNVEV (reference sequence). This clonotype was found a few times. CD8+ and CD4+ T cells from blood underwent TCR beta sequencing. Roughly 0.45 to 1 ug RNA was reverse transcribed with random hexamers. The TCR beta CDR3 was amplified by immunoSEQ multiplex PCR across 54 Vbeta, 13 Jbeta. TCRdb independently ran MiXCR on the immunoSEQ multiplex PCR reads; one entry per CDR3 protein. The table shows 70,000 or so distinct CDR3 sequences, with around 95% occurring only once.

The chain carries TRBV27 and TRBJ2-7; tentative D call: TRBD2 (5 bases). The source material was CD8+ T cells from PBMCs. This clonotype was obtained from a human donor with multiple sclerosis. The CDR3 DNA sequence: TGTGCCAGCAGTTCGACGGGGTACGAGCAGTACTTC. It translates to CASSSTGYEQYF.